The next 4 T cell receptor beta chains were all read from a single sample in a study of blood T cell repertoires in COVID-19 (dated by TCRdb to 2018 to 2021). The library relied on the immunoSEQ multiplex PCR assay. This is the immuneACCESS table as TCRdb keeps it, with only in-frame sequences that have V and J called. A part of the clones is gone; compared with another copy, unresolved V genes explain less than half, and the rest is unexplained. The sample table shows around 180,000 clones, and less than 85% are seen once. The top ten clonotypes cover 6% to 8.5% of the sample. Sequenced sample: peripheral blood. The receptors here all came from a human donor in a cohort sampled during active COVID-19.

This clone was seen a few times. The J gene is TRBJ2-2, the V gene TRBV4-1, with 8 bases identical to TRBD1. V was clipped by 4 bases and J by 6 bases; unmatched bases: 7. The CDR3 is made up of 15 amino acids. The germline V gene encodes CDR1 MGHRA and CDR2 YSYEKL. This CDR3 is CASSLQGADPGELFF. Written as DNA, the CDR3 is TGCGCCAGCAGCCTGCAGGGGGCGGACCCCGGGGAGCTGTTTTTT.

The gene calls are TRBV15 and TRBJ2-7; maybe TRBD2 (6 bases). The CDR3 runs to 15 residues. Deletions cut 5 bases from V and 0 bases from J, with 14 bases between. CDR1 LNHNV and CDR2 YYDKDF come from the germline V gene (reference sequence). CDR3 residues: CATSVTGETSYEQYF. The CDR3 DNA reads TGTGCCACCAGCGTTACGGGGGAAACCTCCTACGAGCAGTACTTC.

The V call is TRBV2, the J call TRBJ1-4; tentative D call: TRBD1 (6 bases). The CDR3 has 12 amino acids. Germline CDR1 is SNHLY and CDR2 is FYNNEI. V was cut by 11 bases and J by 7 bases, with 14 bases left in between. Here the CDR3 reads CAVGQHPEKLFF. CDR3 DNA sequence: TGTGCCGTAGGACAGCATCCTGAAAAACTGTTTTTT.

The J gene is TRBJ1-5, the V gene TRBV10-3, with a weak D call TRBD1 (5 bases). The CDR3 is made up of 17 amino acids. Looked up from germline, CDR1 is ENHRY and CDR2 is SYGVKD. V lost 0 bases and J lost 3, with 15 bases in between. The CDR3, as DNA: TGTGCCATCAGTGAGTCAACGGGGACTGTCGACAATCAGCCCCAGCATTTT. Translation: CAISESTGTVDNQPQHF.